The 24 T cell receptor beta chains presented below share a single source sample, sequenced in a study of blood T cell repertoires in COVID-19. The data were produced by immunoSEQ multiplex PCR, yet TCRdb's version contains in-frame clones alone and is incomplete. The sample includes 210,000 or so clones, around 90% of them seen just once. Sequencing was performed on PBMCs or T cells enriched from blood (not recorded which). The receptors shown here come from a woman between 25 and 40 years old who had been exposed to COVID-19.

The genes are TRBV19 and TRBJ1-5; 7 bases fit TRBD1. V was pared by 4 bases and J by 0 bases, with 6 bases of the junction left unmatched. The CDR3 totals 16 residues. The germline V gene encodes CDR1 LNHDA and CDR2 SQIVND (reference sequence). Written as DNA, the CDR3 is TGTGCCAGTAGTACAGGGACAGACTATAGCAATCAGCCCCAGCATTTT. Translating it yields CASSTGTDYSNQPQHF.

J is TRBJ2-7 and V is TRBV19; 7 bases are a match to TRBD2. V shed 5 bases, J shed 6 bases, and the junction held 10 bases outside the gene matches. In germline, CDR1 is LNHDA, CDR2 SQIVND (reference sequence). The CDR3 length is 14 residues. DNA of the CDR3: TGTGCCAGTAGTGGGGCCGGACTAGTTGGCGAGCAGTACTTC. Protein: CASSGAGLVGEQYF.

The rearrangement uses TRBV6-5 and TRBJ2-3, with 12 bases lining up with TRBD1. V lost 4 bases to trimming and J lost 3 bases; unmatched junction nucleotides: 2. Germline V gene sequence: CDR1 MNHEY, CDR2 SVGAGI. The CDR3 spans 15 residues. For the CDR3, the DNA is TGTGCCAGCAGTTGGGGACAGGGGGCGACAGATACGCAGTATTTT. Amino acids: CASSWGQGATDTQYF.

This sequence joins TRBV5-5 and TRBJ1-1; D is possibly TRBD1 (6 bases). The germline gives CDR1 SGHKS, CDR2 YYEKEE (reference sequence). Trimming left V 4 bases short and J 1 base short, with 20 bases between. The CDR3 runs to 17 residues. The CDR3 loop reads CASSPLLTGFRNTEAFF. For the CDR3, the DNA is TGTGCCAGCAGCCCACTACTAACAGGGTTTAGGAACACTGAAGCTTTCTTT.

CDR3 in DNA: TGTGCCAGCAGCCAAGGAGGGCAGCGGGATGGAGATACGCAGTATTTT. Translation gives CASSQGGQRDGDTQYF. The chain is built from TRBV4-2 and TRBJ2-3; 7 positions match TRBD2. The CDR3 extends over 16 amino acids. Germline V CDR1 and CDR2: LGHNA, YNFKEQ. The V segment lost 1 base and the J segment 5 bases; nucleotides outside the gene matches: 9.

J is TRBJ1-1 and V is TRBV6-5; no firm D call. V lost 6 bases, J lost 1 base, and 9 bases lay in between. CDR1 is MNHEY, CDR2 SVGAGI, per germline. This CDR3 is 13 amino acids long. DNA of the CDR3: TGTGCCAGCAGCGCACGGAGGAACACTGAAGCTTTCTTT. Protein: CASSARRNTEAFF.

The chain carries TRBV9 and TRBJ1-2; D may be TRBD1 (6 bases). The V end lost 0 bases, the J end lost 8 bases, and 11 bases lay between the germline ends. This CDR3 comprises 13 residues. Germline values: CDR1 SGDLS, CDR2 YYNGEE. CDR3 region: CASSVEQGRGYTF. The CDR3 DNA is TGTGCCAGCAGCGTAGAACAGGGACGAGGCTACACCTTC.

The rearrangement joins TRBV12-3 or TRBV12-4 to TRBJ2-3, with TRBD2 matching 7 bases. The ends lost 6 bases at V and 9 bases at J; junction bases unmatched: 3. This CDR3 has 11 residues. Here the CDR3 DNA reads TGTGCCAGCAGGACTAGCCTAACGCAGTATTTT. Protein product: CASRTSLTQYF.

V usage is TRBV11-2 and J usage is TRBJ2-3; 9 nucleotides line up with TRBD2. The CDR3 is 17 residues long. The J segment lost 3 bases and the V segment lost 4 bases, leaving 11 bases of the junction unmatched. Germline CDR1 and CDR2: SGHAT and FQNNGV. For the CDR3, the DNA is TGTGCCAGCAGCTCCCGAGGGGCCACTAGCGGGACAGATACGCAGTATTTT. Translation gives CASSSRGATSGTDTQYF.

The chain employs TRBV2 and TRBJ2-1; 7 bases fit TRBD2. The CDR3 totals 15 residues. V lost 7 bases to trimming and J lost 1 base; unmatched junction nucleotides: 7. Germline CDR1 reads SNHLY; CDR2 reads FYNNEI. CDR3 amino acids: CASTRERGSYNEQFF. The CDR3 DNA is TGTGCCAGCACTCGAGAGCGGGGATCCTACAATGAGCAGTTCTTC.

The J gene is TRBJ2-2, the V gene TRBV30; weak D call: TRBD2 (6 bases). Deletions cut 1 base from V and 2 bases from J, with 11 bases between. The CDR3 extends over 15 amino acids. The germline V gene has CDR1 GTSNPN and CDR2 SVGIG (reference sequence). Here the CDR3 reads CAWSGSSVNTGELFF. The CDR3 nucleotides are TGTGCCTGGAGTGGGTCTAGCGTTAACACCGGGGAGCTGTTTTTT.

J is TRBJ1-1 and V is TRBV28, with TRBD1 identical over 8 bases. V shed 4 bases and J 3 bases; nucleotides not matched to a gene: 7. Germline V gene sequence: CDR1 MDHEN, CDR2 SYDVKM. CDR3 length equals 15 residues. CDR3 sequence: CASSSSFRGHTEAFF. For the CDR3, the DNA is TGTGCCAGCAGTTCGTCGTTCAGGGGGCACACTGAAGCTTTCTTT.

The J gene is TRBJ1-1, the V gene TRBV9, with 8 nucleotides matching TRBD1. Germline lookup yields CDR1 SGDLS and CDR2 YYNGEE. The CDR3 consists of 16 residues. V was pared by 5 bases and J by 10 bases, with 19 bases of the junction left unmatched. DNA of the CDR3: TGTGCCAGCAGACCCCAGACAGGGGAAGATTTGGGGGGAGCTTTCTTT. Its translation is CASRPQTGEDLGGAFF.

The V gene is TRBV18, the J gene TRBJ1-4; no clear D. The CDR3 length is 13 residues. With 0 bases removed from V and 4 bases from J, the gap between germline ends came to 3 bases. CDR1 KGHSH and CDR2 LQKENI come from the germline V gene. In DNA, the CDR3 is TGTGCCAGCTCACCACCCGGTAATGAAAAACTGTTTTTT. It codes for CASSPPGNEKLFF.

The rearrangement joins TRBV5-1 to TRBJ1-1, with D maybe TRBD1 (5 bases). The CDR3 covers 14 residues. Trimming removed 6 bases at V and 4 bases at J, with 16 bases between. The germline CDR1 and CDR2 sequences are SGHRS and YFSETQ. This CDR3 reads CASTTGSLVTEAFF. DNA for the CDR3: TGCGCCAGCACCACAGGTTCCTTGGTCACTGAAGCTTTCTTT.

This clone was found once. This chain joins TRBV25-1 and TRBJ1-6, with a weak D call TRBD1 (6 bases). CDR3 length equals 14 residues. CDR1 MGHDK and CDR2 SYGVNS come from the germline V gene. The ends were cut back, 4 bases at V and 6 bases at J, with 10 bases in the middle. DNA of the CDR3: TGTGCCAGCAGTGTGGACAGACCTAATTCACCCCTCCACTTT. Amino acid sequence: CASSVDRPNSPLHF.

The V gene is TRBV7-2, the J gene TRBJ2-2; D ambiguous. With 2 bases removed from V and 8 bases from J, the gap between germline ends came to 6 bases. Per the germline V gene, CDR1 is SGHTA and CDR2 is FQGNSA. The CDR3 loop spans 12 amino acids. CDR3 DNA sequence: TGTGCCAGCAGCTTATTATTTGGGGAGCTGTTTTTT. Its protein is CASSLLFGELFF.

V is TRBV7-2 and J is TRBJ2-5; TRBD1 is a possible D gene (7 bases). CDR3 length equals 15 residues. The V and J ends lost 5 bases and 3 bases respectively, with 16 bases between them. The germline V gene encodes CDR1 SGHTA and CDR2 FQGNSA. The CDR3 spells CASSPSGGWKETQYF. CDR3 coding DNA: TGTGCCAGCAGCCCGTCAGGGGGGTGGAAAGAGACCCAGTACTTC.

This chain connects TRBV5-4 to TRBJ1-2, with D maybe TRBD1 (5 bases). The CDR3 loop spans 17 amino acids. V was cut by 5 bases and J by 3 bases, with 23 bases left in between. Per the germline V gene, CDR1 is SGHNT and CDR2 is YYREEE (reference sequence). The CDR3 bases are TGTGCCAGCAGGAGGCGGGGTACGGGGCATAGTGACTATGGCTACACCTTC. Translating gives CASRRRGTGHSDYGYTF.

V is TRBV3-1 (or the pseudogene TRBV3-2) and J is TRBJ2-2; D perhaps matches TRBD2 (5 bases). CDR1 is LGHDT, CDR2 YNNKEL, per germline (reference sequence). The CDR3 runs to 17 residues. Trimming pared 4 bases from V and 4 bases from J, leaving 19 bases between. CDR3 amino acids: CASSPRIPGEGTGELFF. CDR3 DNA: TGTGCCAGCAGCCCAAGGATCCCAGGCGAGGGCACCGGGGAGCTGTTTTTT.

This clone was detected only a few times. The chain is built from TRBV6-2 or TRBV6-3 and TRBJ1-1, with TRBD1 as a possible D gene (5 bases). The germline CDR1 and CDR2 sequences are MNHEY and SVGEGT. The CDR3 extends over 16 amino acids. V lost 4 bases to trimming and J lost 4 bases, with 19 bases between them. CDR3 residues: CASSLSKTDTATEAFF. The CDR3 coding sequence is TGTGCCAGCAGTTTGTCGAAGACAGATACGGCCACTGAAGCTTTCTTT.

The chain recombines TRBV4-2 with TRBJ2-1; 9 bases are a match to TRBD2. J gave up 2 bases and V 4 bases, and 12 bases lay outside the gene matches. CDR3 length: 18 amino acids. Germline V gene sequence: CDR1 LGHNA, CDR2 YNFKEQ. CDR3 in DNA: TGTGCCAGCAGCCGGGGTAGGCGGGAGGGGGCCCCCTACAATGAGCAGTTCTTC. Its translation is CASSRGRREGAPYNEQFF.

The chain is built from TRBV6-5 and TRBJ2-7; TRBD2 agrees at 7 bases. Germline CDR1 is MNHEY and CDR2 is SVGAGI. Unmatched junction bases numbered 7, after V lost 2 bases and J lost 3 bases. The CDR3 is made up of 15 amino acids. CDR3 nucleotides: TGTGCCAGCAGTTACCCCGGGACTACCCACTACGAGCAGTACTTC. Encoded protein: CASSYPGTTHYEQYF.

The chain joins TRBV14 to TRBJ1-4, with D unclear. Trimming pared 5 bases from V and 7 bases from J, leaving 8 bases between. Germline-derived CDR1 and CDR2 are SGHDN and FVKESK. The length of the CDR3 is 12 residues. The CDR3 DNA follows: TGTGCCAGCAGCTATTGGAGTGAAAAACTGTTTTTT. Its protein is CASSYWSEKLFF.